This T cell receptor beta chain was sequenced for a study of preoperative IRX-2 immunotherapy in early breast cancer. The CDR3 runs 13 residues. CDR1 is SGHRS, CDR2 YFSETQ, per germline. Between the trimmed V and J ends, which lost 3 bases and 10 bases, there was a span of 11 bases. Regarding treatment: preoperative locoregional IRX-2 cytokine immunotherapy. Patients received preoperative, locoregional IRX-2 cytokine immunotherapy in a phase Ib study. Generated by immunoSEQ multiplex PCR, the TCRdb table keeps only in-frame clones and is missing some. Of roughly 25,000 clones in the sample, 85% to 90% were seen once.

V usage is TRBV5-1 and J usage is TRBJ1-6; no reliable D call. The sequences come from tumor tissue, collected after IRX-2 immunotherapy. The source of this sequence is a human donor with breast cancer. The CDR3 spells CASSSETGSPLHF. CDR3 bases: TGCGCCAGCAGCTCGGAGACGGGGTCACCCCTCCACTTT.